The T cell receptor (beta chain) described here comes from a study of cytomegalovirus exposure and HLA in healthy donors. Study-level points and caveats: When analyzed later, a missense DCLRE1C variant was found to be linked to TCR beta V- and J-gene trimming. Previous analysis showed most TCR beta V segments were productive about 87% or about 30% of the time.

Losses at the gene ends were 4 bases for V and 8 bases for J; bases not matched to a gene: 4. CDR1 and CDR2 from the germline V gene are SQVTM and ANQGSEA. CDR3 length: 14 amino acids. Details on this clone: Antigen specificity is unknown.

The primer mix had 60 Vbeta and 13 Jbeta primers. Sequencing was performed with immunoSEQ multiplex PCR; in TCRdb, only in-frame clones are kept and a portion is missing. The sample has some 240,000 clones; 80% to 95% are singletons. Sequencing used PBMCs. V and J are TRBV29-1 and TRBJ2-1; 14 bases agree with TRBD2. This TCR was sampled from a girl aged 2-10 years in good health and CMV-seronegative. CDR3 sequence reads: CSVVTSGRGDEQFF. The DNA of the CDR3 is TGCAGCGTTGTGACTAGCGGGAGGGGCGATGAGCAGTTCTTC.